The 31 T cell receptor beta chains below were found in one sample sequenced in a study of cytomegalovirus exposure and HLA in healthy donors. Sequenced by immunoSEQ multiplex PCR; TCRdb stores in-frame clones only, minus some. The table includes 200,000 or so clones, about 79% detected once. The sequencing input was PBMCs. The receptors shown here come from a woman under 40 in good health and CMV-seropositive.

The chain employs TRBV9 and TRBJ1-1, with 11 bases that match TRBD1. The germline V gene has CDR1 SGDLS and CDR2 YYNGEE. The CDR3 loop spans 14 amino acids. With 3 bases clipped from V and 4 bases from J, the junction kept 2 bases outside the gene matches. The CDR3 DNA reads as TGTGCCAGCAGCGCCGGGACAGGGGGCACTGAAGCTTTCTTT. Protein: CASSAGTGGTEAFF.

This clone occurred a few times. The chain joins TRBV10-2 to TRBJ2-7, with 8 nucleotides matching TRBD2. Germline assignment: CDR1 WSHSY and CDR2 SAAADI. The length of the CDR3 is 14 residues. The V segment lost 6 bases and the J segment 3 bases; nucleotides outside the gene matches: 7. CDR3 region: CASRRAGEVYEQYF. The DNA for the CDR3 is TGCGCCAGCAGACGAGCGGGAGAGGTCTACGAGCAGTACTTC.

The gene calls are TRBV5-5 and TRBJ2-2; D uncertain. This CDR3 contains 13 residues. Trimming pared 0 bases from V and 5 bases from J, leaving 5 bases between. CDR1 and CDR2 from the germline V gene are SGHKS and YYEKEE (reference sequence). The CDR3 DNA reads TGTGCCAGCAGCTTGGTCCCGACCGGGGAGCTGTTTTTT. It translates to CASSLVPTGELFF.

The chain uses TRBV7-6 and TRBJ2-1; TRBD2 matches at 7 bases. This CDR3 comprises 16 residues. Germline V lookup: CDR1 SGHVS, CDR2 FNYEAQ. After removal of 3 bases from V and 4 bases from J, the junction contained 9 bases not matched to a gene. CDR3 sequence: CASSLGRLAVYNEQFF. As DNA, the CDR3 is TGTGCCAGCAGCTTGGGTAGGCTAGCGGTTTACAATGAGCAGTTCTTC.

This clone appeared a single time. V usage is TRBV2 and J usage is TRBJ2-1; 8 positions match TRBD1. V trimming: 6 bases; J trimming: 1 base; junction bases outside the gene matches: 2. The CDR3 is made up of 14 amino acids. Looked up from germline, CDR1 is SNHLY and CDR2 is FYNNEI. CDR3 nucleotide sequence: TGTGCCAGCAGAAACAGGGGGTCCTACAATGAGCAGTTCTTC. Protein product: CASRNRGSYNEQFF.

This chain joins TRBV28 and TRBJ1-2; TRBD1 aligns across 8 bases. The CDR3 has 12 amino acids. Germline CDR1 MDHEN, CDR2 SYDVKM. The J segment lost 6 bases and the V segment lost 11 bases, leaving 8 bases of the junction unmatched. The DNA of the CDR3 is TGTGCCTTCTCCAGGGGGCAGGATGGCTACACCTTC. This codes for CAFSRGQDGYTF.

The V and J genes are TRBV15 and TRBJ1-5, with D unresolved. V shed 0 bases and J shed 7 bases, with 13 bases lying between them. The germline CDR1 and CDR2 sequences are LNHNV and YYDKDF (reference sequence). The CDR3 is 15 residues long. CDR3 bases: TGTGCCACCAGCAGAGATCGGAGGTCCGAACAGCCCCAGCATTTT. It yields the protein CATSRDRRSEQPQHF.

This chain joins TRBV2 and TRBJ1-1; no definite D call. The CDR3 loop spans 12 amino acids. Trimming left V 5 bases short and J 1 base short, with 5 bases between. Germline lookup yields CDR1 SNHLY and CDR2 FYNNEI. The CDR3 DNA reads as TGTGCCAGCAGTCGGGAGAACACTGAAGCTTTCTTT. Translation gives CASSRENTEAFF. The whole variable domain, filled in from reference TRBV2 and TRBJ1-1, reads EPEVTQTPSHQVTQMGQEVILRCVPISNHLYFYWYRQILGQKVEFLVSFYNNEISEKSEIFDDQFSVERPDGSNFTLKIRSTKLEDSAMYFCASSRENTEAFFGQGTRLTVV.

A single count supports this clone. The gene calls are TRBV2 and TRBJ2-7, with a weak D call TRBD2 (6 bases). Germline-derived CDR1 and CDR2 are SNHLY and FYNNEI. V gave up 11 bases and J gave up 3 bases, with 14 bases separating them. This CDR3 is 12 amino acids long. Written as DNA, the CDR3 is TGTGCCGGGGGGACTTCGAACTACGAGCAGTACTTC. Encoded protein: CAGGTSNYEQYF.

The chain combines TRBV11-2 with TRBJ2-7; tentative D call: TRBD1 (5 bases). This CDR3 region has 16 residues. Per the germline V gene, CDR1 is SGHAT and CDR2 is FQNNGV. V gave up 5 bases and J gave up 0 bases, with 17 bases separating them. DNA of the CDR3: TGTGCCAGCAGCCGTCTACTAACAGGTATCTCCTACGAGCAGTACTTC. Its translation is CASSRLLTGISYEQYF. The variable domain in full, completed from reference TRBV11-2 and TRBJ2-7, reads EAGVAQSPRYKIIEKRQSVAFWCNPISGHATLYWYQQILGQGPKLLIQFQNNGVVDDSQLPKDRFSAERLKGVDSTLKIQPAKLEDSAVYLCASSRLLTGISYEQYFGPGTRLTVT.

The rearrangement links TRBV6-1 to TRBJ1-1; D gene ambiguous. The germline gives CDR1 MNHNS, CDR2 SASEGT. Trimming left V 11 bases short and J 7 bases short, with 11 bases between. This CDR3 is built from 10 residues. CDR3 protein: CALGYHEAFF. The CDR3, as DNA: TGTGCCCTAGGATACCATGAAGCTTTCTTT.

CDR3 sequence: CASTITGTGMYGYTF. The CDR3 DNA is TGTGCCAGCACCATTACCGGGACAGGGATGTATGGCTACACCTTC. The chain joins TRBV7-2 to TRBJ1-2; 9 bases map to TRBD1. V lost 7 bases, J lost 5 bases, and 11 bases stayed unmatched. The CDR3 runs to 15 residues. The germline CDR1 and CDR2 sequences are SGHTA and FQGNSA.

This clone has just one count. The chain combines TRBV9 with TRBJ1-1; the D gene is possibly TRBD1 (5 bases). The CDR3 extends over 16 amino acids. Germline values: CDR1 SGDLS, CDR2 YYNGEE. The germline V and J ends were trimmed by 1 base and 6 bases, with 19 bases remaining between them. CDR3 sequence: CASSVLPGLGRAEAFF. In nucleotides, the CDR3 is TGTGCCAGCAGCGTACTGCCGGGACTGGGTCGGGCTGAAGCTTTCTTT.

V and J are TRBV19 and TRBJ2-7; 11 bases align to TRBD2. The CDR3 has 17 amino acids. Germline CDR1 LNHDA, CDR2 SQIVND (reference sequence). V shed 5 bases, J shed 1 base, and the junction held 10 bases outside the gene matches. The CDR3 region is CASSSHLLAGVSYEQYF. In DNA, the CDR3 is TGTGCCAGTAGTTCCCACCTACTAGCGGGAGTTTCCTACGAGCAGTACTTC.

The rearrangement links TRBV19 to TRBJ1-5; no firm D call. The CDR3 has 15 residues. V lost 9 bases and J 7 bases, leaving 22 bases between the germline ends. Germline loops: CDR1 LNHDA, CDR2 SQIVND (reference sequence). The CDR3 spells CASRSLSDKLQPQHF. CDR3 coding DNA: TGTGCCAGCAGAAGTCTCTCGGATAAACTACAGCCCCAGCATTTT.

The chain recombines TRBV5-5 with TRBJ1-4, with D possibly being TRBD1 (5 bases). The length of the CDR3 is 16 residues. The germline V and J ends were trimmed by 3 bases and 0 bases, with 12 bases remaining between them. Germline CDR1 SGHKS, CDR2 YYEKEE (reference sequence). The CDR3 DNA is TGTGCCAGCAGCTCGCACGCACAGGCAACTAATGAAAAACTGTTTTTT. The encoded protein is CASSSHAQATNEKLFF.

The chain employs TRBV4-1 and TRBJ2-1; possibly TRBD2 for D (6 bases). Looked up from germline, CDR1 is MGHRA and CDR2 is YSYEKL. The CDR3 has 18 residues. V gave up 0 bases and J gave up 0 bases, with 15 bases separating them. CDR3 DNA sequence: TGCGCCAGCAGCCAAGATAGCGGATTTTGGAGCTCCTACAATGAGCAGTTCTTC. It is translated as CASSQDSGFWSSYNEQFF.

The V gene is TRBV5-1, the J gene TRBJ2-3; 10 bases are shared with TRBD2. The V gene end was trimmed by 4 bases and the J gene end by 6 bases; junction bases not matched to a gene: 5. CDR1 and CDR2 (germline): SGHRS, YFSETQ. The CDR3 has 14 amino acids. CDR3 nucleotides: TGCGCCAGCAGCCCTAGCGGGGGTGGTGATACGCAGTATTTT. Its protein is CASSPSGGGDTQYF.

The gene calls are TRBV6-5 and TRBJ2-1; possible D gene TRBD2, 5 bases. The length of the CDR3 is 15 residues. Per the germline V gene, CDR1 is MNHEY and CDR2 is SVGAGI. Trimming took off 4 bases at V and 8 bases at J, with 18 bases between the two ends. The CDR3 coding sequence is TGTGCCAGCAGTTCACCGAGGATCATCGGGGATGAGCAGTTCTTC. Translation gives CASSSPRIIGDEQFF.

Here the CDR3 reads CASSSGREYPDTQYF. CDR3 DNA sequence: TGTGCCAGCAGCTCAGGGCGGGAGTATCCAGATACGCAGTATTTT. The chain combines TRBV2 with TRBJ2-3; TRBD2 matches 7 bases. V dropped 6 bases and J dropped 4; count of bases not matched to a gene: 10. Germline V gene lookup returns CDR1 SNHLY and CDR2 FYNNEI. The CDR3 is made up of 15 amino acids.

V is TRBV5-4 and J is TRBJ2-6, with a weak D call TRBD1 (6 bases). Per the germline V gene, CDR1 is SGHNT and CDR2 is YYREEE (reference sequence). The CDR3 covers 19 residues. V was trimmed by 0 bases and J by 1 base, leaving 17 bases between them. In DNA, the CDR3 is TGTGCCAGCAGCTTGGTAGGGCAGGGGTATCCTTCTGGGGCCAACGTCCTGACTTTC. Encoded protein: CASSLVGQGYPSGANVLTF.

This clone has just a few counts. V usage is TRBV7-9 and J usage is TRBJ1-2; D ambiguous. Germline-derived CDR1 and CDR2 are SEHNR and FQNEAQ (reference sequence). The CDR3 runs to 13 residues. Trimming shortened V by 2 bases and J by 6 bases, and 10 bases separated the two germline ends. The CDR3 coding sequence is TGTGCCAGCAGCTTAAGGAGGGAGGATGGCTACACCTTC. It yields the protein CASSLRREDGYTF.

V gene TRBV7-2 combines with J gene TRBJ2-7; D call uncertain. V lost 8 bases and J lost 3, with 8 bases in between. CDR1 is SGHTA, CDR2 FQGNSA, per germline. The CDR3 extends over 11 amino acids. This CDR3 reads CASSRDYEQYF. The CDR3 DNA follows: TGTGCCAGCTCCCGCGACTACGAGCAGTACTTC. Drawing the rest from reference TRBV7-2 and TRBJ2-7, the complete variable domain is GAGVSQSPSNKVTEKGKDVELRCDPISGHTALYWYRQSLGQGLEFLIYFQGNSAPDKSGLPSDRFSAERTGGSVSTLTIQRTQQEDSAVYLCASSRDYEQYFGPGTRLTVT.

CDR3 residues: CASSPERETYNEQFF. The CDR3 nucleotides are TGTGCCAGCAGCCCGGAGAGGGAGACCTACAATGAGCAGTTCTTC. The V and J genes are TRBV6-6 and TRBJ2-1, with D possibly TRBD2 on 5 matching bases. The ends were cut back, 6 bases at V and 2 bases at J, with 14 bases in the middle. The CDR3 length is 15 residues. The germline V gene has CDR1 MNHNY and CDR2 SVGAGI (reference sequence).

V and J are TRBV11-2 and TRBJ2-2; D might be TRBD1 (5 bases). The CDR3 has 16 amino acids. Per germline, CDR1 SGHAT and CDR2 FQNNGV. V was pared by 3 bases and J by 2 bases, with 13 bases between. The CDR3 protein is CASSFPRQGNTGELFF. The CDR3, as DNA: TGTGCCAGCAGCTTTCCTCGGCAGGGAAACACCGGGGAGCTGTTTTTT.

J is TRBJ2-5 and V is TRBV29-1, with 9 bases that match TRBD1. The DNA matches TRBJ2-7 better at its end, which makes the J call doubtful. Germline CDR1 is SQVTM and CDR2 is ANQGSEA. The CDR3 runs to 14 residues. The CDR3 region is CSVEGGQGRNEQYF. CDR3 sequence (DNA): TGCAGCGTTGAGGGGGGACAGGGCCGTAACGAGCAGTACTTC.

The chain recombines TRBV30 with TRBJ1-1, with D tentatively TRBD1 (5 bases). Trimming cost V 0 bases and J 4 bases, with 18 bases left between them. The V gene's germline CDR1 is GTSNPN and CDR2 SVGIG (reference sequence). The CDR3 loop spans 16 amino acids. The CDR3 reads CAWSVLGAGRSTEAFF. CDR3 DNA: TGTGCCTGGAGTGTACTAGGGGCAGGGAGGAGCACTGAAGCTTTCTTT. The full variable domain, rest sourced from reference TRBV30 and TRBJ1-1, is SQTIHQWPATLVQPVGSPLSLECTVEGTSNPNLYWYRQAAGRGLQLLFYSVGIGQISSEVPQNLSASRPQDRQFILSSKKLLLSDSGFYLCAWSVLGAGRSTEAFFGQGTRLTVV.

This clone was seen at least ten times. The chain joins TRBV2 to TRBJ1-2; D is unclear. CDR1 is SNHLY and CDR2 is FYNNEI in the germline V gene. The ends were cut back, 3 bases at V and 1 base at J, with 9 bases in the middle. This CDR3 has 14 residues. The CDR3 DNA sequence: TGTGCCAGCAGTGAGCACAGCAGTAACTATGGCTACACCTTC. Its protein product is CASSEHSSNYGYTF.

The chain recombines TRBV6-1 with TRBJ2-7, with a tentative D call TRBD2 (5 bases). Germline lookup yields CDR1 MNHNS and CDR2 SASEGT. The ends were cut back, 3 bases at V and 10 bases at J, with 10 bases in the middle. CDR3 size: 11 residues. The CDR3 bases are TGTGCCAGCAGTGATCCGGAGGCTCAGTACTTC. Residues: CASSDPEAQYF.

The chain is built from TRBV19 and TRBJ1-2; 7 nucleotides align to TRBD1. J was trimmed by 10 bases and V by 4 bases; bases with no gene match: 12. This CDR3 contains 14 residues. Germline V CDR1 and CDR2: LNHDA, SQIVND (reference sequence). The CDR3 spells CASSTAQTGSTYTF. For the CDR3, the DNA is TGTGCCAGTAGTACCGCCCAGACAGGGAGTACCTACACCTTC.

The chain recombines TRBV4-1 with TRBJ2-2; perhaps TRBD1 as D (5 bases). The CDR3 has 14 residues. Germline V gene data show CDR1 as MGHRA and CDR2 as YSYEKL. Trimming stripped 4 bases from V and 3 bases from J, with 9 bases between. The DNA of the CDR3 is TGCGCCAGCAGCCTAGGGGCCCACACCGGGGAGCTGTTTTTT. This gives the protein CASSLGAHTGELFF.